Each of the 22 T cell receptor beta chains below was sequenced from the same sample in a study of CD8 T cells in Susac syndrome. Roughly 0.45 to 1 ug RNA was reverse transcribed with random hexamers. Each CDR3 protein gets one entry after TCRdb re-called the immunoSEQ multiplex PCR reads with MiXCR. The table shows around 200,000 distinct CDR3 sequences, with roughly 94% occurring only once. Sequencing input: CD4+ T cells from PBMCs. These receptors all come from a human donor with multiple sclerosis.

Here the CDR3 DNA reads TGTGCCAGCAGCCAAGCGGCCGGGACACCCTATGGCTACACCTTC. Its translation is CASSQAAGTPYGYTF. This chain links TRBV3-1 with TRBJ1-2; TRBD1 might be the D (6 bases). The germline gives CDR1 LGHDT, CDR2 YNNKEL (reference sequence). This CDR3 region has 15 residues. V dropped 1 base and J dropped 4 bases, with 13 bases sitting between them.

This chain links TRBV6-5 with TRBJ1-6; weak D call: TRBD1 (6 bases). Germline V CDR1 and CDR2: MNHEY, SVGAGI. With 2 bases removed from V and 8 bases from J, the gap between germline ends came to 13 bases. This CDR3 is 15 amino acids long. The CDR3 nucleotides read TGTGCCAGCAGTTACGACAGGCGAGGTGATTCACCCCTCCACTTT. Amino acids: CASSYDRRGDSPLHF.

The sample holds one count of this clonotype. The CDR3 region has the DNA TGTGCCAGCAGCTTAATAGGCCGGCCCGGCGAGCAGTACTTC. Its protein is CASSLIGRPGEQYF. V gene TRBV7-3 combines with J gene TRBJ2-7; the D is unclear. V lost 1 base and J 6 bases, leaving 13 bases between the germline ends. CDR1 and CDR2 from the germline V gene are SGHTA and FQGTGA. The length of the CDR3 is 14 residues. The full variable domain, rest sourced from reference TRBV7-3 and TRBJ2-7, is GAGVSQTPSNKVTEKGKYVELRCDPISGHTALYWYRQSLGQGPEFLIYFQGTGAADDSGLPNDRFFAVRPEGSVSTLKIQRTERGDSAVYLCASSLIGRPGEQYFGPGTRLTVT.

The rearrangement links TRBV20-1 to TRBJ2-1; no definite D call. Germline V CDR1 and CDR2: DFQATT, SNEGSKA (reference sequence). CDR3 length equals 15 residues. Trimming took 0 bases from V and 0 from J, leaving 9 bases between them. Here the CDR3 reads CSARDPTSSYNEQFF. CDR3 nucleotides: TGCAGTGCTAGAGACCCGACGAGCTCCTACAATGAGCAGTTCTTC.

J is TRBJ2-5 and V is TRBV4-1, with D tentatively TRBD1 (6 bases). Looked up from germline, CDR1 is MGHRA and CDR2 is YSYEKL. There are 14 residues in the CDR3. V was cut by 0 bases and J by 2 bases, with 7 bases left in between. CDR3 region: CASSQEGAQETQYF. CDR3 in DNA: TGCGCCAGCAGCCAAGAGGGGGCTCAAGAGACCCAGTACTTC.

The chain has TRBV20-1 and TRBJ1-2; no firm D call. V was cut by 5 bases and J by 6 bases, with 13 bases left in between. This CDR3 has 12 residues. Germline assignment: CDR1 DFQATT and CDR2 SNEGSKA (reference sequence). CDR3 coding DNA: TGCAGTGCTGTCGACACCATGGATGGCTACACCTTC. This gives the protein CSAVDTMDGYTF.

The CDR3 loop is CASSSPRGAPNTEAFF. CDR3 bases: TGTGCCAGCAGTTCCCCTAGGGGGGCGCCGAACACTGAAGCTTTCTTT. This chain joins TRBV2 and TRBJ1-1; a possible D gene is TRBD1 (6 bases). Germline V gene data show CDR1 as SNHLY and CDR2 as FYNNEI. Trimming pared 5 bases from V and 1 base from J, leaving 17 bases between. The CDR3 extends over 16 amino acids.

The V gene is TRBV3-1, the J gene TRBJ2-5; 7 nucleotides align to TRBD1. The trim removed 8 bases at V and 6 bases at J, leaving 18 bases unmatched. The CDR3 length is 16 residues. The germline gives CDR1 LGHDT, CDR2 YNNKEL (reference sequence). In nucleotides, the CDR3 is TGTGCCAGCGCCCAACCGGGACAGTCCCCTCGGAAGACCCAGTACTTC. As protein: CASAQPGQSPRKTQYF.

The chain links TRBV3-1 to TRBJ2-2; 8 nucleotides line up with TRBD2. The CDR3 is 14 amino acids. V dropped 7 bases and J dropped 6; count of bases not matched to a gene: 7. Germline CDR1 and CDR2: LGHDT and YNNKEL (reference sequence). The DNA of the CDR3 is TGTGCCAGCACCCCAGCGGGGGCCCCCGGGGAGCTGTTTTTT. It yields the protein CASTPAGAPGELFF.

V usage is TRBV19 and J usage is TRBJ1-2; 11 nucleotides agree with TRBD1. The junction had 10 bases not matched to a gene; V was cut back by 5 bases and J by 2 bases. The CDR3 loop spans 17 amino acids. Germline V CDR1 and CDR2: LNHDA, SQIVND (reference sequence). CDR3 sequence reads: CASSGRDRGRRNYGYTF. CDR3 coding DNA: TGTGCCAGTAGTGGCCGGGACAGGGGGAGAAGAAACTATGGCTACACCTTC.

The chain combines TRBV29-1 with TRBJ1-1; D possibly corresponds to TRBD1 (5 bases). This CDR3 spans 13 amino acids. The V gene lost 3 bases and the J gene lost 3 bases, with 11 bases spanning the gap. The germline gives CDR1 SQVTM, CDR2 ANQGSEA. The CDR3 sequence is CSVELSQDTEAFF. The CDR3 DNA reads as TGCAGCGTTGAGCTATCACAGGACACTGAAGCTTTCTTT.

The chain recombines TRBV20-1 with TRBJ2-5; D is unclear. Germline loops: CDR1 DFQATT, CDR2 SNEGSKA (reference sequence). V dropped 4 bases and J dropped 1 base, with 4 bases sitting between them. The CDR3 is 11 amino acids. The CDR3 spells CSATLQETQYF. Written as DNA, the CDR3 is TGCAGTGCTACCCTCCAAGAGACCCAGTACTTC.

The chain is built from TRBV20-1 and TRBJ2-5, with a weak D call TRBD2 (5 bases). Trimming took off 5 bases at V and 5 bases at J, with 18 bases between the two ends. The CDR3 is 14 amino acids. Germline-derived CDR1 and CDR2 are DFQATT and SNEGSKA (reference sequence). CDR3 amino acids: CSAPLSGSRETQYF. The CDR3 DNA reads as TGCAGTGCTCCCCTATCGGGGAGCCGGGAGACCCAGTACTTC.

The chain recombines TRBV10-3 with TRBJ1-1; D call uncertain. Germline CDR1 is ENHRY and CDR2 is SYGVKD. The V end lost 3 bases, the J end lost 8 bases, and 13 bases lay between the germline ends. The CDR3 is made up of 13 amino acids. The CDR3 region is CAISEKQPPEAFF. CDR3 sequence (DNA): TGTGCCATCAGTGAAAAACAGCCACCCGAAGCTTTCTTT.

The chain uses TRBV19 and TRBJ2-1; a possible D gene is TRBD2 (6 bases). Trimming cost V 9 bases and J 0 bases, with 15 bases left between them. The CDR3 runs to 15 residues. Germline V CDR1 and CDR2: LNHDA, SQIVND (reference sequence). CDR3 nucleotides: TGTGCCAGCCAGAGACTAGGGAGCTCCTACAATGAGCAGTTCTTC. This gives the protein CASQRLGSSYNEQFF.

The chain employs TRBV5-1 and TRBJ2-7; D is ambiguous. The CDR3 has 14 amino acids. Trimming took 8 bases from V and 0 from J, leaving 15 bases between them. From germline, CDR1 is SGHRS and CDR2 YFSETQ. The CDR3 nucleotides read TGCGCCAGTAGAACCGGCAGCTCCTCCTACGAGCAGTACTTC. As protein: CASRTGSSSYEQYF.

The chain links TRBV27 to TRBJ1-1; D is uncertain. From germline, CDR1 is MNHEY and CDR2 SMNVEV (reference sequence). V was pared by 8 bases and J by 5 bases, with 18 bases between. This CDR3 has 14 residues. CDR3 amino acids: CASSPRVGLTEAFF. The CDR3 coding sequence is TGTGCCAGCTCCCCTCGAGTGGGTTTGACTGAAGCTTTCTTT.

This chain joins TRBV19 and TRBJ2-1; D is undetermined. This CDR3 comprises 12 residues. V lost 6 bases and J 9 bases, leaving 12 bases between the germline ends. Germline loops: CDR1 LNHDA, CDR2 SQIVND (reference sequence). Here the CDR3 reads CASSHSKSEQFF. The CDR3 DNA reads as TGTGCCAGTAGCCACTCTAAGAGTGAGCAGTTCTTC.

The J gene is TRBJ2-5, the V gene TRBV4-1; weak D call: TRBD1 (5 bases). The germline V gene encodes CDR1 MGHRA and CDR2 YSYEKL. CDR3 length: 13 amino acids. Trimming removed 4 bases at V and 5 bases at J, with 11 bases between. CDR3 nucleotides: TGCGCCAGCAGCCCCTCAGGGTCGGAGACCCAGTACTTC. The encoded protein is CASSPSGSETQYF.

This chain connects TRBV5-1 to TRBJ1-4; D gene uncertain. CDR3 length: 15 residues. V was trimmed by 4 bases and J by 0 bases, leaving 10 bases between them. The germline V gene encodes CDR1 SGHRS and CDR2 YFSETQ. The CDR3 protein is CASSPGGSTNEKLFF. CDR3 sequence (DNA): TGCGCCAGCAGCCCAGGTGGATCAACTAATGAAAAACTGTTTTTT.

This rearrangement joins TRBV24-1 to TRBJ2-2; 12 nucleotides align to TRBD1. Losses at the gene ends were 6 bases for V and 5 bases for J; bases not matched to a gene: 6. The CDR3 is 16 residues long. The germline V gene has CDR1 KGHDR and CDR2 SFDVKD. The CDR3 bases are TGTGCCACCAGTCCCTCGGGACAGGGGGCGACCGGGGAGCTGTTTTTT. Amino acids: CATSPSGQGATGELFF.

V and J are TRBV29-1 and TRBJ1-1, with D perhaps matching TRBD1 (5 bases). The length of the CDR3 is 13 residues. Germline assignment: CDR1 SQVTM and CDR2 ANQGSEA. V was pared by 7 bases and J by 7 bases, with 19 bases between. The CDR3 loop reads CSAGHQNRGEAFF. The CDR3 coding sequence is TGCAGCGCCGGACATCAAAATCGGGGTGAAGCTTTCTTT.